This T cell receptor beta chain was captured in a study of blood T cell repertoires in COVID-19. The CDR3 contains 12 residues. Germline V gene data show CDR1 as MNHEY and CDR2 as SVGAGI. V dropped 6 bases and J dropped 11 bases, with 16 bases sitting between them. Participant ages covered roughly 18 to 89 years across around 25 US areas. TCRdb keeps only in-frame clones here, not all; method: immunoSEQ multiplex PCR. The top ten clones hold roughly a sixth of a sample with about 230,000 clones, 86% of them seen once. The TCR was taken from a young man who had recovered from COVID-19. The sequencing input was PBMCs or T cells enriched from blood (not recorded which). The chain uses TRBV6-5 and TRBJ1-2; D uncertain. DNA of the CDR3: TGTGCCAGCAGACCTTTAGCAACTGAGTACACCTTC. It yields the protein CASRPLATEYTF.